Listed here are 20 T cell receptor beta chains from one sample, sequenced in a study of T cell changes during pregnancy in multiple sclerosis (dated by TCRdb to the late 2010s). Library prep was done by the immunoSEQ multiplex PCR assay. TCRdb re-hosts the immuneACCESS table, in-frame sequences only. Its copies lack some clones; in the studies checked, an unresolved V gene accounts for under half of them, and the cause for the rest is not known. The sample data list 45,000 to 55,000 clones, and about 91% of these were observed just once. Roughly 0.92% of the sample is taken by the ten largest. Sample: peripheral blood, taken after pregnancy. The receptors here all came from a female donor with multiple sclerosis, enrolled in a pregnancy study.

The V call is TRBV6-1, the J call TRBJ2-1; 7 nucleotides align to TRBD2. This CDR3 comprises 14 residues. The V gene's germline CDR1 is MNHNS and CDR2 SASEGT. The junction had 4 bases not matched to a gene; V was cut back by 4 bases and J by 4 bases. The CDR3 sequence: CASSAASGYNEQFF. The CDR3 region has the DNA TGTGCCAGCAGTGCGGCTAGCGGTTACAATGAGCAGTTCTTC.

V gene TRBV19 combines with J gene TRBJ1-2; D gene uncertain. V was pared by 0 bases and J by 4 bases, with 6 bases between. Per germline, CDR1 LNHDA and CDR2 SQIVND (reference sequence). The CDR3 totals 13 residues. The CDR3 region is CASSIEVSYGYTF. CDR3 nucleotide sequence: TGTGCCAGTAGTATAGAGGTTAGCTATGGCTACACCTTC.

The chain recombines TRBV5-6 with TRBJ1-1; D is perhaps TRBD1 (6 bases). The V end lost 4 bases, the J end lost 6 bases, and 16 bases lay between the germline ends. Per the germline V gene, CDR1 is SGHDT and CDR2 is YYEEEE. The CDR3 runs to 14 residues. The CDR3 bases are TGTGCCAGCAGCCCGGGAACAGGGTATGCTGAAGCTTTCTTT. As protein: CASSPGTGYAEAFF.

The J gene is TRBJ1-1, the V gene TRBV5-5; tentative D call: TRBD1 (6 bases). CDR1 SGHKS and CDR2 YYEKEE come from the germline V gene (reference sequence). The CDR3 contains 14 residues. The ends were cut back, 3 bases at V and 4 bases at J, with 13 bases in the middle. The CDR3 is CASSSRGGGTEAFF. The CDR3 nucleotides read TGTGCCAGCAGCTCGAGGGGGGGTGGCACTGAAGCTTTCTTT.

CDR3 nucleotide sequence: TGTGCCAGCAGCTTGGGCCGGGACAGGGGGCTAGCTTTCTTT. Protein product: CASSLGRDRGLAFF. The V call is TRBV7-9, the J call TRBJ1-1; TRBD1 matches at 12 bases. With V trimmed by 3 bases and J by 10 bases, 6 bases remained unmatched. CDR1 is SEHNR, CDR2 FQNEAQ, per germline (reference sequence). There are 14 residues in the CDR3.

The genes are TRBV6-1 and TRBJ2-3, with D perhaps matching TRBD1 (6 bases). The CDR3 extends over 16 amino acids. Germline-derived CDR1 and CDR2 are MNHNS and SASEGT. The V end was cut by 4 bases, the J end by 0 bases, with 14 bases between. CDR3 in DNA: TGTGCCAGCAGTGCCCGGACAGTCTCTAGCACAGATACGCAGTATTTT. Translation: CASSARTVSSTDTQYF.

The chain couples TRBV27 to TRBJ2-1, with D unresolved. Germline CDR1 reads MNHEY; CDR2 reads SMNVEV (reference sequence). This CDR3 is 13 amino acids long. V dropped 1 base and J dropped 7 bases, with 8 bases sitting between them. Here the CDR3 DNA reads TGTGCCAGCAGTTTATTTGCTAGAAATGAGCAGTTCTTC. Its protein product is CASSLFARNEQFF.

The chain recombines TRBV30 with TRBJ2-1, with a possible D match to TRBD2 (5 bases). V lost 0 bases to trimming and J lost 8 bases, with 5 bases between them. Per germline, CDR1 GTSNPN and CDR2 SVGIG (reference sequence). The CDR3 is 11 amino acids. The chain's CDR3 is CAWSVLDEQFF. The CDR3 DNA is TGTGCCTGGAGTGTACTAGATGAGCAGTTCTTC.

The chain couples TRBV5-1 to TRBJ2-1, with 7 bases fitting TRBD1. In germline, CDR1 is SGHRS, CDR2 YFSETQ. This CDR3 comprises 15 residues. The V gene end was trimmed by 3 bases and the J gene end by 4 bases; junction bases not matched to a gene: 7. The CDR3 loop is CASSYLGQQYNEQFF. CDR3 coding DNA: TGCGCCAGCAGCTATTTGGGACAGCAATACAATGAGCAGTTCTTC.

This chain joins TRBV29-1 and TRBJ2-3; D remains unclear. This CDR3 is built from 12 residues. Germline-derived CDR1 and CDR2 are SQVTM and ANQGSEA. The V gene lost 5 bases and the J gene lost 0 bases, with 6 bases spanning the gap. CDR3 coding DNA: TGCAGCGTTCGTCCTAGCACAGATACGCAGTATTTT. The encoded protein is CSVRPSTDTQYF.

This chain links TRBV27 with TRBJ2-2, with D possibly TRBD1 on 6 matching bases. The CDR3 covers 14 residues. V shed 10 bases and J shed 0 bases, with 12 bases lying between them. Germline V gene lookup returns CDR1 MNHEY and CDR2 SMNVEV (reference sequence). CDR3 protein: CATKGTPNTGELFF. For the CDR3, the DNA is TGTGCCACCAAAGGGACACCGAACACCGGGGAGCTGTTTTTT.

V usage is TRBV30 and J usage is TRBJ1-4, with a weak D call TRBD1 (5 bases). Germline assignment: CDR1 GTSNPN and CDR2 SVGIG (reference sequence). The CDR3 is made up of 16 amino acids. The ends were cut back, 4 bases at V and 4 bases at J, with 19 bases in the middle. The CDR3 nucleotides are TGTGCCTGGACTCTACGGGGGGGATTGGGTAATGAAAAACTGTTTTTT. Translation gives CAWTLRGGLGNEKLFF.

The chain carries TRBV25-1 and TRBJ2-4, with a weak D call TRBD2 (5 bases). CDR3 length: 11 residues. Germline V gene data show CDR1 as MGHDK and CDR2 as SYGVNS. V dropped 6 bases and J dropped 8 bases, with 8 bases sitting between them. DNA of the CDR3: TGTGCCAGCAGGCTGGGAGACATTCAGTACTTC. The encoded protein is CASRLGDIQYF.

The chain carries TRBV18 and TRBJ1-1; TRBD1 is a possible D gene (5 bases). Germline CDR1 reads KGHSH; CDR2 reads LQKENI. The CDR3 runs 12 residues. Trimming stripped 3 bases from V and 8 bases from J, with 10 bases between. The CDR3 protein is CASSPGGGEAFF. The CDR3 DNA reads TGTGCCAGCTCACCGGGGGGGGGAGAAGCTTTCTTT.

The J gene is TRBJ1-2, the V gene TRBV5-1, with 8 positions matching TRBD1. J was trimmed by 9 bases and V by 0 bases; bases with no gene match: 7. CDR3 length: 14 amino acids. From germline, CDR1 is SGHRS and CDR2 YFSETQ. CDR3 bases: TGCGCCAGCAGCTTGGCCCCCGGACAGGGCAGCTACACCTTC. This encodes CASSLAPGQGSYTF.

The V and J genes are TRBV6-5 and TRBJ1-4; D possibly corresponds to TRBD1 (5 bases). The CDR3 runs to 13 residues. From germline, CDR1 is MNHEY and CDR2 SVGAGI. V was trimmed by 7 bases and J by 7 bases, leaving 13 bases between them. CDR3: CASMGLGFEKLFF. CDR3 coding DNA: TGTGCCAGCATGGGACTGGGGTTTGAAAAACTGTTTTTT.

The chain joins TRBV28 to TRBJ2-2; D might be TRBD2 (7 bases). The germline V gene encodes CDR1 MDHEN and CDR2 SYDVKM. The CDR3 is made up of 14 amino acids. Trimming removed 7 bases from V and 5 bases from J, with 14 bases in between. The chain's CDR3 is CASIWGGATGELFF. The DNA of the CDR3 is TGTGCCAGCATTTGGGGGGGCGCGACCGGGGAGCTGTTTTTT. Complete variable domain (other parts from reference TRBV28 and TRBJ2-2): DVKVTQSSRYLVKRTGEKVFLECVQDMDHENMFWYRQDPGLGLRLIYFSYDVKMKEKGDIPEGYSVSREKKERFSLILESASTNQTSMYLCASIWGGATGELFFGEGSRLTVL.

The J gene is TRBJ2-2, the V gene TRBV5-1; 7 bases map to TRBD2. Trimming cost V 6 bases and J 6 bases; bases outside gene matches: 11. There are 15 residues in the CDR3. Germline CDR1 is SGHRS and CDR2 is YFSETQ. The CDR3 DNA reads TGCGCCAGCACCCAGCTCAGCGGGGCCGCCGGGGAGCTGTTTTTT. It translates to CASTQLSGAAGELFF.

The chain has TRBV19 and TRBJ1-3, with D perhaps matching TRBD1 (6 bases). V was trimmed by 6 bases and J by 0 bases, leaving 9 bases between them. From germline, CDR1 is LNHDA and CDR2 SQIVND (reference sequence). The CDR3 runs 14 residues. DNA of the CDR3: TGTGCCAGTAGCCAACAGGGCTCTGGAAACACCATATATTTT. This sequence encodes CASSQQGSGNTIYF.

The genes are TRBV2 and TRBJ1-4; D may be TRBD1 (5 bases). There are 13 residues in the CDR3. V dropped 7 bases and J dropped 7 bases, with 13 bases sitting between them. Germline CDR1 SNHLY, CDR2 FYNNEI. CDR3 sequence reads: CASKGREGEKLFF. Written as DNA, the CDR3 is TGTGCCAGCAAGGGCAGGGAGGGTGAAAAACTGTTTTTT.